The following is a T cell receptor (beta chain) sequence with its context. Its antigen is still unknown. This sample was included in a study of monozygotic twins with inflammatory bowel disease. CDR3 length equals 14 residues. Notes on the study in general: Extra variability in the repertoires of patients may have come from differing immunosuppressive treatments.

TCRdb re-called the 5' RACE reads and gives one entry per CDR3 protein, without DNA. The specimen's table records over 150,000 distinct CDR3 sequences. Whole blood served as the source of total RNA, and no T cell sorting took place. This receptor was obtained from a human donor with ulcerative colitis or Crohn's disease, or a healthy co-twin of an affected twin (not recorded which). The specimen was blood. The chain combines TRBV12-3 or TRBV12-4 with TRBJ2-3; TCRdb calls TRBD2, which cannot be checked without DNA. The CDR3 sequence is CASKGWREGLAQYF.